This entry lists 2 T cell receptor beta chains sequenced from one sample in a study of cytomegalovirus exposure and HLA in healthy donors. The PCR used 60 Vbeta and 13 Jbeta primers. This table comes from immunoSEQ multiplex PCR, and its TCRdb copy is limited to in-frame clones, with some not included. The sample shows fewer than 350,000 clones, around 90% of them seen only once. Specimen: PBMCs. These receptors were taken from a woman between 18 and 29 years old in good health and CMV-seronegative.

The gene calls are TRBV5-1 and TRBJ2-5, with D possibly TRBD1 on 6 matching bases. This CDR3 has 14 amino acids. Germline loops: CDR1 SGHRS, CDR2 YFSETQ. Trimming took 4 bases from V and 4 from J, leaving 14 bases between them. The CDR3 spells CASSLAGGLETQYF. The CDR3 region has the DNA TGCGCCAGCAGCCTGGCTGGGGGCTTAGAGACCCAGTACTTC.

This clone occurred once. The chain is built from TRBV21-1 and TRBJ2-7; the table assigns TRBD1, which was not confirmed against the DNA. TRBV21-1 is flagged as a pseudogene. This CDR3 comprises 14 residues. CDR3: CASSQSRQGSEQYF. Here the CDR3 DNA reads TGTGCCAGCAGCCAAAGTCGGCAGGGAAGCGAGCAGTACTTC.